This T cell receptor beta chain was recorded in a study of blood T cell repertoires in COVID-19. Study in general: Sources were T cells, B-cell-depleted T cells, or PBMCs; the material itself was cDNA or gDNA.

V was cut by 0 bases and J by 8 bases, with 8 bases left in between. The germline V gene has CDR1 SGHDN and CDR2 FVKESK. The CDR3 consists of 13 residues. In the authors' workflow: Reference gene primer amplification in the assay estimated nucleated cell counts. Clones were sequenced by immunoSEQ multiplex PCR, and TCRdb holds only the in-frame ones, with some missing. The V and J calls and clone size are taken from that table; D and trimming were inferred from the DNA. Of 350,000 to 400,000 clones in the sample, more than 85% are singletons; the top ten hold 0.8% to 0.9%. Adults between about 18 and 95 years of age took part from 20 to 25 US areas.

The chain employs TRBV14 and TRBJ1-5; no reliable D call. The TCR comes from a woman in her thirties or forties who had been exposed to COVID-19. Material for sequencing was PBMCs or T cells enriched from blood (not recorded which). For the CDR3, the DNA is TGTGCCAGCAGCCAAGATGCGGTGGAGCCCCAGCATTTT. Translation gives CASSQDAVEPQHF.